This passage covers 14 T cell receptor beta chains from one sample sequenced in a study of OX40 agonist ivuxolimab in advanced cancers. Here immunoSEQ multiplex PCR was the method, and the copy in TCRdb shows in-frame clones only, minus some. The table includes roughly 48,000 clones, approximately 82% detected once. The sample in question was CD4+ or CD8+ T cells sorted from blood, obtained in a trial of the OX40 agonist ivuxolimab. The receptors originated from an adult with an advanced solid tumor such as melanoma, head and neck, liver or kidney cancer.

The chain employs TRBV9 and TRBJ1-2, with D uncertain. This CDR3 comprises 15 residues. Per the germline V gene, CDR1 is SGDLS and CDR2 is YYNGEE. V lost 0 bases to trimming and J lost 4 bases, with 13 bases between them. The CDR3 here is CASSVGPTLGYGYTF. The CDR3 DNA follows: TGTGCCAGCAGCGTAGGACCCACACTGGGCTATGGCTACACCTTC.

The genes are TRBV5-8 and TRBJ2-5; TRBD2 matches 12 bases. V was clipped by 4 bases and J by 6 bases; unmatched bases: 16. The V gene's germline CDR1 is SGHTS and CDR2 YDEGEE. CDR3 length: 18 residues. The CDR3: CASSRGSASGRARQTQYF. CDR3 DNA: TGTGCCAGCAGCCGAGGAAGTGCTAGCGGGAGGGCCCGGCAGACCCAGTACTTC.

The chain carries TRBV7-2 and TRBJ2-7, with 9 bases matching TRBD1. With 5 bases clipped from V and 0 bases from J, the junction kept 8 bases outside the gene matches. There are 16 residues in the CDR3. Looked up from germline, CDR1 is SGHTA and CDR2 is FQGNSA. The CDR3 here is CASSPGTGPHSYEQYF. The CDR3 nucleotides are TGTGCCAGCAGCCCCGGGACAGGGCCCCACTCCTACGAGCAGTACTTC.

Comments on this clone: This CDR3 is also generated by other DNA sequences in the sample. This rearrangement joins TRBV9 to TRBJ2-5; a weak D match, TRBD1 (5 bases). The CDR3 is 14 residues long. Germline CDR1 SGDLS, CDR2 YYNGEE. V was pared by 1 base and J by 2 bases, with 9 bases between. For the CDR3, the DNA is TGTGCCAGCAGCGTATCAGGGTTTCAAGAGACCCAGTACTTC. Translation gives CASSVSGFQETQYF. Using reference TRBV9 and TRBJ2-5 for the parts outside the CDR3, the full variable domain is DSGVTQTPKHLITATGQRVTLRCSPRSGDLSVYWYQQSLDQGLQFLIQYYNGEERAKGNILERFSAQQFPDLHSELNLSSLELGDSALYFCASSVSGFQETQYFGPGTRLLVL.

The rearrangement links TRBV4-1 to TRBJ1-5; 12 bases are a match to TRBD1. The CDR3 is 18 amino acids. Germline V gives CDR1 MGHRA, CDR2 YSYEKL. The junction had 7 bases not matched to a gene; V was cut back by 2 bases and J by 2 bases. The CDR3 protein is CASSQTGQGASGNQPQHF. CDR3 nucleotides: TGCGCCAGCAGCCAAACGGGACAGGGGGCGTCCGGCAATCAGCCCCAGCATTTT.

The chain employs TRBV11-3 and TRBJ2-1, with 8 positions matching TRBD2. CDR3 length: 15 amino acids. Looked up from germline, CDR1 is SGHNT and CDR2 is YENEEA. V trimming: 1 base; J trimming: 2 bases; junction bases outside the gene matches: 1. In DNA, the CDR3 is TGTGCCAGCAGCTTAGCGGGAGGGGCCTACAATGAGCAGTTCTTC. Residues: CASSLAGGAYNEQFF.

V and J are TRBV5-1 and TRBJ2-2, with TRBD2 matching over 9 bases. The trim removed 0 bases at V and 5 bases at J, leaving 2 bases unmatched. Germline loops: CDR1 SGHRS, CDR2 YFSETQ. The CDR3 has 15 amino acids. The CDR3 DNA is TGCGCCAGCAGCTTGGGGCTAGCGGGAACCGGGGAGCTGTTTTTT. Its translation: CASSLGLAGTGELFF.

The chain recombines TRBV4-3 with TRBJ1-5, with D unclear. The CDR3 totals 16 residues. Trimming removed 0 bases from V and 2 bases from J, with 11 bases in between. Looked up from germline, CDR1 is LGHNA and CDR2 is YSLEER. This CDR3 is CASSQEIASGNQPQHF. The DNA of the CDR3 is TGCGCCAGCAGCCAAGAGATAGCTTCGGGCAATCAGCCCCAGCATTTT.

This clone has just one count. This chain joins TRBV9 and TRBJ2-2; 7 positions agree with TRBD2. CDR1 is SGDLS and CDR2 is YYNGEE in the germline V gene. The length of the CDR3 is 13 residues. V trimming: 2 bases; J trimming: 5 bases; junction bases outside the gene matches: 0. As DNA, the CDR3 is TGTGCCAGCAGCGTGCGGGGGACCGGGGAGCTGTTTTTT. Translated: CASSVRGTGELFF.

The V call is TRBV6-5, the J call TRBJ2-3; 7 bases line up with TRBD1. The CDR3 has 14 residues. Germline V gene sequence: CDR1 MNHEY, CDR2 SVGAGI. V lost 7 bases, J lost 2 bases, and 6 bases stayed unmatched. Written as DNA, the CDR3 is TGTGCCAGCACCCGGACAGGCGCCACAGATACGCAGTATTTT. It translates to CASTRTGATDTQYF.

The table lists this clone with a count of one. The chain couples TRBV9 to TRBJ2-3; TRBD1 is a possible D gene (5 bases). The germline V gene encodes CDR1 SGDLS and CDR2 YYNGEE. This CDR3 contains 13 residues. V lost 0 bases, J lost 7 bases, and 9 bases lay in between. This CDR3 reads CASSVEAGNTQYF. The CDR3 DNA is TGTGCCAGCAGCGTAGAGGCAGGGAATACGCAGTATTTT.

This clone appeared a few times. CDR3 region: CASSLARDLEYF. The CDR3 DNA reads TGTGCCAGCAGCTTAGCGAGAGACTTAGAGTACTTC. The rearrangement links TRBV7-9 to TRBJ2-7, with unresolved D. V shed 0 bases and J shed 11 bases, with 11 bases lying between them. The germline V gene encodes CDR1 SEHNR and CDR2 FQNEAQ (reference sequence). The CDR3 contains 12 residues.

This clone was counted once. V gene TRBV7-9 combines with J gene TRBJ1-5; D is unclear. The CDR3 is 13 amino acids. Germline V lookup: CDR1 SEHNR, CDR2 FQNEAQ (reference sequence). Trimming cost V 4 bases and J 5 bases, with 9 bases left between them. Written as DNA, the CDR3 is TGTGCCAGCAGCTATTCCCCAGATCAGCCCCAGCATTTT. Residues: CASSYSPDQPQHF.

V gene TRBV5-1 combines with J gene TRBJ2-7; D is perhaps TRBD2 (5 bases). Germline V gives CDR1 SGHRS, CDR2 YFSETQ. There are 14 residues in the CDR3. The V gene lost 0 bases and the J gene lost 6 bases, with 13 bases spanning the gap. CDR3 protein: CASSLGPQEVEQYF. The DNA for the CDR3 is TGCGCCAGCAGCTTGGGTCCCCAGGAGGTCGAGCAGTACTTC.